Below, 8 T cell receptor beta chains from the same sample are listed, as sequenced in a study of blood T cell repertoires in COVID-19. Clones were sequenced by immunoSEQ multiplex PCR, and TCRdb holds only the in-frame ones, with some missing. Of tens of thousands of clones listed, about 86% are singletons. Source material: peripheral blood. These receptors all stem from a man aged 50-60 years in a cohort sampled during active COVID-19.

Turning to this clone: This same CDR3 is encoded by further DNA sequences in the sample. The genes are TRBV19 and TRBJ2-7, with D perhaps matching TRBD2 (6 bases). Trimming removed 7 bases from V and 3 bases from J, with 7 bases in between. Germline V gene sequence: CDR1 LNHDA, CDR2 SQIVND (reference sequence). This CDR3 has 11 amino acids. In DNA form, the CDR3 reads TGTGCCAGTACCGGGGGCTACGAGCAGTACTTC. Its protein is CASTGGYEQYF. Supplemented by reference TRBV19 and TRBJ2-7, the full variable domain reads DGGITQSPKYLFRKEGQNVTLSCEQNLNHDAMYWYRQDPGQGLRLIYYSQIVNDFQKGDIAEGYSVSREKKESFPLTVTSAQKNPTAFYLCASTGGYEQYFGPGTRLTVT.

The gene calls are TRBV9 and TRBJ1-2; TRBD1 aligns across 12 bases. Germline trimming cut 0 bases from V and 4 bases from J; bases unmatched to any gene: 1. The germline CDR1 and CDR2 sequences are SGDLS and YYNGEE. There are 15 residues in the CDR3. CDR3 DNA sequence: TGTGCCAGCAGCGTAGCGGGACAGGGGGCCTATGGCTACACCTTC. Protein: CASSVAGQGAYGYTF. Variable domain in full (rest from reference TRBV9 and TRBJ1-2): DSGVTQTPKHLITATGQRVTLRCSPRSGDLSVYWYQQSLDQGLQFLIQYYNGEERAKGNILERFSAQQFPDLHSELNLSSLELGDSALYFCASSVAGQGAYGYTFGSGTRLTVV.

V is TRBV27 and J is TRBJ2-5; 11 positions agree with TRBD2. V was pared by 5 bases and J by 4 bases, with 6 bases of the junction left unmatched. The CDR3 is 15 residues long. The germline gives CDR1 MNHEY, CDR2 SMNVEV (reference sequence). Here the CDR3 reads CASSIVAGGRETQYF. CDR3 sequence (DNA): TGTGCCAGCAGTATAGTAGCGGGGGGGCGAGAGACCCAGTACTTC.

The gene calls are TRBV9 and TRBJ1-3; D call uncertain. The V gene lost 7 bases and the J gene lost 0 bases, with 11 bases spanning the gap. Germline V CDR1 and CDR2: SGDLS, YYNGEE. CDR3 length: 14 amino acids. CDR3 region: CASDAGPSGNTIYF. Here the CDR3 DNA reads TGTGCCAGCGACGCGGGCCCCTCTGGAAACACCATATATTTT.

The V and J genes are TRBV19 and TRBJ2-7, with D perhaps TRBD1 (5 bases). This CDR3 is built from 14 residues. Germline V gives CDR1 LNHDA, CDR2 SQIVND (reference sequence). V dropped 0 bases and J dropped 5 bases, with 11 bases sitting between them. CDR3 region: CASSIDWGRDEQYF. In DNA, the CDR3 is TGTGCCAGTAGTATAGATTGGGGCCGTGACGAGCAGTACTTC.

CDR3 protein: CATLSGGPYNEQFF. CDR3 in DNA: TGTGCCACCCTATCGGGAGGCCCCTACAATGAGCAGTTCTTC. The genes are TRBV28 and TRBJ2-1, with TRBD2 matching over 7 bases. Germline CDR1 MDHEN, CDR2 SYDVKM. This CDR3 is built from 14 residues. After removal of 10 bases from V and 2 bases from J, the junction contained 8 bases not matched to a gene.

The rearrangement uses TRBV9 and TRBJ2-5, with D tentatively TRBD2 (6 bases). This CDR3 has 14 amino acids. V lost 2 bases to trimming and J lost 5 bases, with 13 bases between them. Germline V gene data show CDR1 as SGDLS and CDR2 as YYNGEE. The CDR3: CASSVREFRETQYF. The CDR3 nucleotides read TGTGCCAGCAGCGTCCGGGAGTTTCGGGAGACCCAGTACTTC.

This chain joins TRBV27 and TRBJ2-2, with a tentative D call TRBD1 (6 bases). This CDR3 contains 13 residues. Trimming took off 6 bases at V and 4 bases at J, with 9 bases between the two ends. Looked up from germline, CDR1 is MNHEY and CDR2 is SMNVEV (reference sequence). The CDR3 DNA reads as TGTGCCAGCAGCCAGGGGTCCACCGGGGAGCTGTTTTTT. It is translated as CASSQGSTGELFF.